This TCR beta chain emerged from a study of PD-1 blockade in classical Hodgkin lymphoma. As concerns this clone: Its antigen is unidentified.

Every patient experienced relapse after autologous stem cell transplantation, and brentuximab vedotin exposure varied. Germline loops: CDR1 SQVTM, CDR2 ANQGSEA. The ends lost 5 bases at V and 5 bases at J; junction bases unmatched: 5. The CDR3 has 12 residues. Whole-study results and caveats: Complete responders had baseline diversity similar to newly diagnosed patients. CD4+ but not CD8+ TCR diversity rose significantly by C4D1. No one has yet defined what causes the repertoire differences, which may be disease activity or prior therapy.

The protocol was immunoSEQ multiplex PCR, while the TCRdb copy is restricted to in-frame clones and leaves out a portion. The sample yields about 97,000 clones, around four fifths seen once. This chain joins TRBV29-1 and TRBJ1-2; 7 nucleotides line up with TRBD1. The clonotype comes from a human donor with classical Hodgkin lymphoma. Specimen: peripheral blood mononuclear cells (PBMCs), collected at baseline. CDR3 bases: TGCAGCGTTAGACAGGGATTTTATGGCTACACCTTC. Protein sequence: CSVRQGFYGYTF.